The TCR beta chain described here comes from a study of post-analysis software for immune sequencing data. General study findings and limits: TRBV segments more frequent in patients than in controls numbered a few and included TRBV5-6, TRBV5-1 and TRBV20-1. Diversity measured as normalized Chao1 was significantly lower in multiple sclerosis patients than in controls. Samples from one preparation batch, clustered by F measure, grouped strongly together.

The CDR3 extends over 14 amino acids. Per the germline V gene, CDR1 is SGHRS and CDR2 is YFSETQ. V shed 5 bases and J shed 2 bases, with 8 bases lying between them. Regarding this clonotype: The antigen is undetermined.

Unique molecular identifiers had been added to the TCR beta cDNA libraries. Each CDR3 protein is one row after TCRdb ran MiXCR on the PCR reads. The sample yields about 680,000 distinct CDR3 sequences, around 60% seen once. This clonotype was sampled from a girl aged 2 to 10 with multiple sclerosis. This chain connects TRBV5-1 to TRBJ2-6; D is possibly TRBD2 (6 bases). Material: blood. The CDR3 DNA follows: TGCGCCAGCAGATGGGAGGCTGGGGCCAACGTCCTGACTTTC. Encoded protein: CASRWEAGANVLTF.